This T cell receptor beta chain was profiled in a study of T cell changes during pregnancy in multiple sclerosis. Profiled with immunoSEQ multiplex PCR; TCRdb holds only in-frame clones, not every one. The repertoire consists of 30,000 to 45,000 clones, with around 92% occurring once and the leading ten covering approximately 27%. This receptor was obtained from a female donor with multiple sclerosis, enrolled in a pregnancy study. The material was CD8+ T cells from peripheral blood mononuclear cells, obtained before pregnancy.

CDR3 sequence (DNA): TGTGCCAGCAGCGTAGGGGCAGGGTATGGCTACACCTTC. This codes for CASSVGAGYGYTF. V gene TRBV9 combines with J gene TRBJ1-2, with D possibly matching TRBD1 (5 bases). The ends were cut back, 0 bases at V and 5 bases at J, with 8 bases in the middle. Germline lookup yields CDR1 SGDLS and CDR2 YYNGEE. The CDR3 contains 13 residues. The full variable domain, completed using reference TRBV9 and TRBJ1-2, is DSGVTQTPKHLITATGQRVTLRCSPRSGDLSVYWYQQSLDQGLQFLIQYYNGEERAKGNILERFSAQQFPDLHSELNLSSLELGDSALYFCASSVGAGYGYTFGSGTRLTVV.